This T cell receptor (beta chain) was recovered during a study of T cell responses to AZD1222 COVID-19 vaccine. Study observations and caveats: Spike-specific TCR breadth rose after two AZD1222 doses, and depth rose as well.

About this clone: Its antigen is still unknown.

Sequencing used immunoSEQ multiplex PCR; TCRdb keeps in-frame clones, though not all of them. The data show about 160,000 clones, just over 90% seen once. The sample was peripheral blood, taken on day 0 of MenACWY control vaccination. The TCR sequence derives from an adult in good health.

The chain's CDR3 is CASRPSDRDHSPLHF. The CDR3, as DNA: TGTGCCAGCAGGCCCAGCGACAGGGATCACTCACCCCTCCACTTT. The chain links TRBV28 to TRBJ1-6; 7 bases are a match to TRBD1. J lost 10 bases, V lost 6 bases, and 12 bases had no gene match. CDR3 length: 15 residues. Germline V gene lookup returns CDR1 MDHEN and CDR2 SYDVKM.